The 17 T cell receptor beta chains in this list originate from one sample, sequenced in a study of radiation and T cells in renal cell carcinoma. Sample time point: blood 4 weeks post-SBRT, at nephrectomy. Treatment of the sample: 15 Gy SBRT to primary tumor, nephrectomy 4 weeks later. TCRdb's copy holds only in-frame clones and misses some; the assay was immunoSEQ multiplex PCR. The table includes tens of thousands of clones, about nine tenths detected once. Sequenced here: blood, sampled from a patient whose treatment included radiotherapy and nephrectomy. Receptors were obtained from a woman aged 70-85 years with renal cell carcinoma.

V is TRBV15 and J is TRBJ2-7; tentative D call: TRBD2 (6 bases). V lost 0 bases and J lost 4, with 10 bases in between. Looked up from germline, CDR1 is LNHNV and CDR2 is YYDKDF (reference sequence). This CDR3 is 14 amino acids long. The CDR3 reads CATSRDPSGYEQYF. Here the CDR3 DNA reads TGTGCCACCAGCAGAGATCCCAGCGGGTACGAGCAGTACTTC.

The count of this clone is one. CDR3 amino acids: CASSDEWGTEAFF. As DNA, the CDR3 is TGTGCCAGCAGTGACGAGTGGGGCACTGAAGCTTTCTTT. This chain connects TRBV6-4 to TRBJ1-1, with D unclear. V was cut by 2 bases and J by 4 bases, with 8 bases left in between. CDR1 MRHNA and CDR2 SNTAGT come from the germline V gene. The CDR3 covers 13 residues.

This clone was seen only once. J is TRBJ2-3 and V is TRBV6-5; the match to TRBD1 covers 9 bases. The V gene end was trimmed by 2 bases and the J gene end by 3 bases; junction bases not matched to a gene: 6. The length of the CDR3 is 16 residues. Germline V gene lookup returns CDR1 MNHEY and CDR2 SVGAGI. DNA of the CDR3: TGTGCCAGCAGTTACCTACCGGGACAGGGAACAGATACGCAGTATTTT. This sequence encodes CASSYLPGQGTDTQYF.

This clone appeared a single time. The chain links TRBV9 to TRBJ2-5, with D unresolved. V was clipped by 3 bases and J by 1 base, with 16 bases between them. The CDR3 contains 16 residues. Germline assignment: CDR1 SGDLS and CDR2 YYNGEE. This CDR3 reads CASSGTSGIVQETQYF. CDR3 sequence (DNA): TGTGCCAGCAGCGGAACCAGTGGGATCGTCCAAGAGACCCAGTACTTC.

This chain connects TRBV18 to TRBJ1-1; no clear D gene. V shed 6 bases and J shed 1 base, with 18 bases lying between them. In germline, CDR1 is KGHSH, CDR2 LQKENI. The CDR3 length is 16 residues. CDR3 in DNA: TGTGCCAGCTCTCGCTCCGCCAGCACGAAGAACACTGAAGCTTTCTTT. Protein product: CASSRSASTKNTEAFF.

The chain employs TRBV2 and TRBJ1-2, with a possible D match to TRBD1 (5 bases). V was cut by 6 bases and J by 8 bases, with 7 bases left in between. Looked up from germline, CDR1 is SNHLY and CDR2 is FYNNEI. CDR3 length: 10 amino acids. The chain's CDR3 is CASRGEGYTF. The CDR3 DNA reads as TGTGCCAGCAGGGGGGAAGGCTACACCTTC.

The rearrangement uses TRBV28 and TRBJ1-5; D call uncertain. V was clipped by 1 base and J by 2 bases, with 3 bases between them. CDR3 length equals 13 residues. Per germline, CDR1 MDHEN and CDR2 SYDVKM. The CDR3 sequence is CASSLYGNQPQHF. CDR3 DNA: TGTGCCAGCAGTTTATACGGCAATCAGCCCCAGCATTTT.

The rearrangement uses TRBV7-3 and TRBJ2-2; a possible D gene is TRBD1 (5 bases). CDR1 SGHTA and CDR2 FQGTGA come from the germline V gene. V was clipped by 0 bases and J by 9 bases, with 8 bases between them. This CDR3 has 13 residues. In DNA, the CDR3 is TGTGCCAGCAGCTTAACGGGGCCGCGGGAGCTGTTTTTT. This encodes CASSLTGPRELFF.

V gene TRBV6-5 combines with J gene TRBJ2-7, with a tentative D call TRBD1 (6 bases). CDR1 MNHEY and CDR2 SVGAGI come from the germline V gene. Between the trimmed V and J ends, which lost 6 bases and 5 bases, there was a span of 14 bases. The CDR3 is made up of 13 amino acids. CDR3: CASRATGRNEQYF. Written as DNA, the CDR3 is TGTGCCAGCAGGGCTACAGGGCGTAACGAGCAGTACTTC.

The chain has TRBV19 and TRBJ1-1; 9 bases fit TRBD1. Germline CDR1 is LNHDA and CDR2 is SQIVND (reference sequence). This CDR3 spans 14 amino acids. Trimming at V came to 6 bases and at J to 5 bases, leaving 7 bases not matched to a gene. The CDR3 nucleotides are TGTGCCAGTAGCCCCCGGACAGGGGTTACTGAAGCTTTCTTT. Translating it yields CASSPRTGVTEAFF.

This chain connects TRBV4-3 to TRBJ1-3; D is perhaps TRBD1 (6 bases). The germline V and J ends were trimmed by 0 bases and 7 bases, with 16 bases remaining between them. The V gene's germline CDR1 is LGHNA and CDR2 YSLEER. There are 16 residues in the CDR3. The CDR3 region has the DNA TGCGCCAGCAGCCAAGACGCCCGGGGGCGGGAGAACACCATATATTTT. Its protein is CASSQDARGRENTIYF.

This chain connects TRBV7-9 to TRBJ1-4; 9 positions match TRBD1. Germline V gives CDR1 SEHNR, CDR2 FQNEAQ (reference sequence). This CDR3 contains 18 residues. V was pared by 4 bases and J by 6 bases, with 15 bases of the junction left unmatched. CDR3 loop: CASSSKDRGRQRDEKLFF. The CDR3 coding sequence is TGTGCCAGCAGCTCAAAGGACAGGGGACGCCAACGGGATGAAAAACTGTTTTTT.

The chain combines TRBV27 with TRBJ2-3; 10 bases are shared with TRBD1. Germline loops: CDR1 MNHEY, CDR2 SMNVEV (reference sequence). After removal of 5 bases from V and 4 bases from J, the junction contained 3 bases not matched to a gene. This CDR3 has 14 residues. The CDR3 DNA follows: TGTGCCAGCAGTCCGGGACAGGGGCCAGATACGCAGTATTTT. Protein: CASSPGQGPDTQYF.

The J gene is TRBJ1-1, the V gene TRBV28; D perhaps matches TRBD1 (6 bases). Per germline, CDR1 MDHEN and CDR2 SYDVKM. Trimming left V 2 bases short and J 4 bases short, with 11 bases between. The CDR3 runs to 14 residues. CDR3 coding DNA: TGTGCCAGCAGTTTAGGGGGGCGAGTCACTGAAGCTTTCTTT. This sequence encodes CASSLGGRVTEAFF.

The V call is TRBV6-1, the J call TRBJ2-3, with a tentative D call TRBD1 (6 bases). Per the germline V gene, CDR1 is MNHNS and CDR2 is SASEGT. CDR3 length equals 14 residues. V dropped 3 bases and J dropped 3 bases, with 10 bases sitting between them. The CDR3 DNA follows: TGTGCCAGCAGTGACATCAGGGGAACAGATACGCAGTATTTT. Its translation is CASSDIRGTDTQYF.

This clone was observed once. CDR3 protein: CASGTGYTTEAFF. In DNA, the CDR3 is TGCGCCAGCGGAACAGGGTATACCACTGAAGCTTTCTTT. The chain carries TRBV5-1 and TRBJ1-1, with a weak D call TRBD1 (6 bases). Germline V lookup: CDR1 SGHRS, CDR2 YFSETQ. V lost 7 bases, J lost 4 bases, and 14 bases lay in between. The CDR3 is made up of 13 amino acids.

The DNA for the CDR3 is TGTGCCAGCAGTTCGGGACAGGGTCATCAGCCCCAGCATTTT. It codes for CASSSGQGHQPQHF. This chain uses TRBV28 with TRBJ1-5; 9 bases are shared with TRBD1. Germline CDR1 and CDR2: MDHEN and SYDVKM. The CDR3 is made up of 14 amino acids. V trimming: 4 bases; J trimming: 5 bases; junction bases outside the gene matches: 3.